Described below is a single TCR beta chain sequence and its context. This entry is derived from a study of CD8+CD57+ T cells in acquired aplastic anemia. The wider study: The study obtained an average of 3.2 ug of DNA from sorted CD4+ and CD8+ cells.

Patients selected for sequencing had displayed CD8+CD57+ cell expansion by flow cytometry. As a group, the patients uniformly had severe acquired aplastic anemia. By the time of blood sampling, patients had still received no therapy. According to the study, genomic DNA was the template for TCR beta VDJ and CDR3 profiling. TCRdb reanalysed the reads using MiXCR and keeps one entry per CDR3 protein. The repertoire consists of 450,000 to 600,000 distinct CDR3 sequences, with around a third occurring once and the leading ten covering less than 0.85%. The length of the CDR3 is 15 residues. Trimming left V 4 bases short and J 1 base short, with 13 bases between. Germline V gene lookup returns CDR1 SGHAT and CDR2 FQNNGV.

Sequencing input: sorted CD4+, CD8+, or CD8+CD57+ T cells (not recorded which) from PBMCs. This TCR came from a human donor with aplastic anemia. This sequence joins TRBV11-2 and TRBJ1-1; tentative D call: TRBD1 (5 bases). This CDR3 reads CASSSRAGGNTEAFF. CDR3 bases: TGTGCCAGCAGCTCGAGGGCCGGGGGGAACACTGAAGCTTTCTTT.